This T cell receptor beta chain was found in a study of blood T cells in healthy people across ages (dated by TCRdb to the mid-2010s). Study-wide context: In model experiments, roughly one uniquely barcoded TCR beta cDNA molecule per two T cells was captured by template switching. The donors were divided into four age groups: young (average 16 years), middle-aged (around 37), aged (under 70) and long-lived (82). Age-related changes in TCR beta repertoire diversity were measured in the study by deep sequencing normalized with unique cDNA molecular identifiers. For two donors (one aged 18 to 30 and one aged 80 or older), the study analyzed two additional independent replicas of 1 million unique cDNA reads from the same blood draw. To avoid experimental bias, donors of different ages were spread randomly across the sequencing lanes. General study outcomes and caveats: Because profiling used bulk unsorted PBMCs, naive and antigen-experienced compartments could not be compared conclusively. The CMV infection status of donors was not known, potentially confounding age-related changes in expanded clonotypes. Observed TCR beta diversity per million T cells fell roughly linearly with age, and a significant reduction was already apparent by age about 38. There was a strong correlation between observed TCR beta diversity and the percentage of naive T cells measured by flow cytometry. Total diversity estimates from one million sequenced T cells were considered lower bounds and underestimates. Compared with the aged group, the long-lived group had more naive CD4+ T cells, fewer expanded clones and increased TCR diversity, a pattern suggesting age selection.

V sheds 0 bases and J sheds 3 bases, leaving 12 bases between their ends. According to the germline V gene (reference sequence), CDR1 reads DFQATT and CDR2 reads SNEGSKA. The CDR3 measures 15 amino acids from cysteine to phenylalanine. The entry retains the CDR3 DNA only, 45 bases that are in frame from base 1. As concerns this clonotype: Its cognate antigen has yet to be identified. Nothing much larger sits one base from this clone, and base qualities are not available.

The library was obtained by 5' RACE. Data came from an Illumina HiSeq 2500. The second PCR ran for about 6 to 12 cycles and used a J-beta primer mix along with a sample-barcoded 5' primer. A template-switch 5' adaptor carrying 12 random nucleotides introduced a unique molecular identifier onto each TCR beta cDNA molecule. Each sample yielded at least 2.5 million CDR3-containing paired-end reads. All of the RNA was converted into first-strand cDNA using the Mint cDNA synthesis kit, with a TRBC-specific oligonucleotide serving as the primer. After uracil-DNA glycosylase treatment, a first 18-cycle PCR used universal primers M1SS and BC2_uni_R on all cDNA. The paper's processing steps were these. For normalization, 1 million high-quality reads, each with a distinct molecular identifier, were randomly selected from each sample. Reads with shared molecular identifiers were discarded instead of being binned into consensus sequences. CDR3 identification, clonotype clustering and error correction used MiTCR with a Q25 quality threshold and the strictest error-elimination algorithm. A nonparametric unseen species model with Euler transformation was used to estimate lower-bound total TCR beta diversity. TCRdb passed the public sequencing reads through fastp at Q25 and MiXCR, retaining productive beta sequences. Rows with a matching CDR3 protein are joined into one entry that keeps the most common DNA and genes. In this record, the V and J calls reflect TCRdb's handling and not the investigators' own analysis. The sample data list around 1,500,000 distinct CDR3 sequences, and approximately 38% of these were observed just once. The ten biggest clones cover 7.9% of the sample.

Donors were 39 systemically healthy Caucasian individuals from Russia aged 6 to 90 years. About 9.8 milliliters of peripheral blood were drawn from each donor into EDTA-treated Vacutainer tubes. PBMCs were isolated by Ficoll-Paque density-gradient centrifugation, with at least 6.5 million obtained per sample. Trizol reagent was used to extract total RNA from PBMCs, with at least 5.5 micrograms per sample. The percentages of naive CD45RAhigh/CD27high T cells were determined by flow cytometry on a PBMC aliquot from every donor. The source of this sequence is a woman aged 18-35 years in good health. Recombination linked TRBV20-1 to TRBJ1-5; the D segment could be TRBD1, given 5 matching bases. Sequencing was done on a sample of blood. The bases are TGCAGTGCTAGAGATTCGGGCAGGGACAATCAGCCCCAGCATTTT. The encoded protein is CSARDSGRDNQPQHF.